Presented here are 11 T cell receptor beta chains from one specimen sequenced in a study of untreated major depressive disorder. Study observations and caveats: Depressed patients' CD4+ T cells carried increased TRBV05-01 (Vbeta 5.1) usage versus control CD4+ T cells.

These TCRs are of unknown antigen specificity. Data came from immunoSEQ multiplex PCR; TCRdb stores just in-frame clones and leaves some out. This sample carries approximately 25,000 clones, approximately 90% of them seen once, and the ten largest clones take 0.7% to 0.85%. The sequencing sample was made of CD4+ T cells from PBMCs. The receptor set was obtained from a woman aged 25 to 39 with major depressive disorder.

This chain connects TRBV4-3 to TRBJ2-7, with D possibly being TRBD2 (6 bases). This CDR3 comprises 15 residues. Trimming took off 4 bases at V and 0 bases at J, with 13 bases between the two ends. The germline V gene encodes CDR1 LGHNA and CDR2 YSLEER. CDR3 region: CASSPGLLSSYEQYF. In DNA form, the CDR3 reads TGCGCCAGCAGCCCGGGACTCCTTAGCTCCTACGAGCAGTACTTC.

The sample holds one count of this clone. J is TRBJ2-7 and V is TRBV28; D is unclear. Trimming pared 8 bases from V and 0 bases from J, leaving 8 bases between. CDR3 length equals 12 residues. Germline V lookup: CDR1 MDHEN, CDR2 SYDVKM. The CDR3 here is CASCPSSYEQYF. DNA for the CDR3: TGTGCCAGCTGCCCCAGCTCCTACGAGCAGTACTTC.

The rearrangement joins TRBV10-3 to TRBJ2-7; no firm D call. The CDR3 has 14 residues. V lost 0 bases and J 4 bases, leaving 10 bases between the germline ends. Germline assignment: CDR1 ENHRY and CDR2 SYGVKD. The CDR3 region is CAISESGKRYEQYF. In DNA, the CDR3 is TGTGCCATCAGTGAGTCCGGTAAACGTTACGAGCAGTACTTC.

The rearrangement links TRBV30 to TRBJ2-1; TRBD2 matches at 13 bases. The CDR3 consists of 19 residues. The J segment lost 7 bases and the V segment lost 2 bases, leaving 17 bases of the junction unmatched. Germline loops: CDR1 GTSNPN, CDR2 SVGIG (reference sequence). CDR3 sequence reads: CAWSRTEITSGGALNEQFF. CDR3 in DNA: TGTGCCTGGAGTCGAACCGAGATTACTAGCGGGGGGGCCTTGAATGAGCAGTTCTTC. Full variable domain (remainder filled in from reference TRBV30 and TRBJ2-1): SQTIHQWPATLVQPVGSPLSLECTVEGTSNPNLYWYRQAAGRGLQLLFYSVGIGQISSEVPQNLSASRPQDRQFILSSKKLLLSDSGFYLCAWSRTEITSGGALNEQFFGPGTRLTVL.

The J gene is TRBJ2-7, the V gene TRBV7-2, with 8 bases matching TRBD1. The CDR3 is 14 residues long. V lost 1 base to trimming and J lost 4 bases; unmatched junction nucleotides: 3. Germline CDR1 and CDR2: SGHTA and FQGNSA. CDR3: CASSLGQGAYEQYF. The DNA for the CDR3 is TGTGCCAGCAGCTTAGGGCAGGGGGCATACGAGCAGTACTTC.

The gene calls are TRBV10-1 and TRBJ1-5, with D possibly matching TRBD1 (6 bases). CDR3 length: 18 amino acids. Trimming removed 5 bases at V and 0 bases at J, with 20 bases between. The germline CDR1 and CDR2 sequences are WNHNN and SYGVQD (reference sequence). The CDR3 region is CASSRTGHTHYSNQPQHF. As DNA, the CDR3 is TGCGCCAGCAGTAGAACAGGGCACACACACTATAGCAATCAGCCCCAGCATTTT.

The V and J genes are TRBV5-1 and TRBJ1-2; 9 positions agree with TRBD1. CDR3 length: 14 residues. Germline V lookup: CDR1 SGHRS, CDR2 YFSETQ. The junction had 3 bases not matched to a gene; V was cut back by 0 bases and J by 6 bases. The CDR3 DNA follows: TGCGCCAGCAGCTTGGAGGGACAGGGAAATGGCTACACCTTC. Protein: CASSLEGQGNGYTF.

This clone was picked up one time. The gene calls are TRBV15 and TRBJ2-5; D is ambiguous. V was cut by 4 bases and J by 2 bases, with 8 bases left in between. Germline CDR1 LNHNV, CDR2 YYDKDF (reference sequence). This CDR3 region has 13 residues. The CDR3 DNA sequence: TGTGCCACCAGCAAGGGCAAACAAGAGACCCAGTACTTC. This gives the protein CATSKGKQETQYF.

The V and J genes are TRBV4-2 and TRBJ2-5, with 11 bases that match TRBD2. Trimming at V came to 0 bases and at J to 3 bases, leaving 9 bases not matched to a gene. This CDR3 has 18 amino acids. CDR1 LGHNA and CDR2 YNFKEQ come from the germline V gene. In nucleotides, the CDR3 is TGTGCCAGCAGCCAAGATCTACTAGCGGGAGCCGATAAAGAGACCCAGTACTTC. It encodes CASSQDLLAGADKETQYF.

The rearrangement joins TRBV7-8 to TRBJ2-7; D possibly corresponds to TRBD1 (5 bases). Between the trimmed V and J ends, which lost 4 bases and 0 bases, there was a span of 16 bases. There are 16 residues in the CDR3. Germline V gives CDR1 SGHVS, CDR2 FQNEAQ. CDR3 region: CASSSYRSGGSYEQYF. The CDR3 nucleotides are TGTGCCAGCAGCTCATACAGGTCGGGTGGCTCCTACGAGCAGTACTTC.

This chain joins TRBV6-5 and TRBJ1-2; D gene ambiguous. The CDR3 has 12 amino acids. Deletions cut 4 bases from V and 5 bases from J, with 8 bases between. Looked up from germline, CDR1 is MNHEY and CDR2 is SVGAGI. DNA for the CDR3: TGTGCCAGCAGTTCTACATCGTATGGCTACACCTTC. Translated: CASSSTSYGYTF.